The T cell receptor beta chain described here comes from a study of shared clonotypes between healthy human individuals. Looking at the study overall: Contributing individuals were two females and a few males aged 18 to 49.

A split of CD4+ cells into CD45RA+ naive and CD45RA-negative memory subsets was performed. In the original analysis: Filtering differed for immunoSEQ, which gave only junction sequences without quality scores. Clones were sequenced by immunoSEQ multiplex PCR, and TCRdb holds only the in-frame ones, with some missing. The V and J calls and the clone size are those of that table, but D and trimming were determined from the DNA. The sample has about 1.1 million clones, approximately 77% seen once. The CDR3 is 17 residues long. Trimming shortened V by 5 bases and J by 4 bases, and 18 bases separated the two germline ends. CDR1 is SGHAT, CDR2 FQNNGV, per germline.

This chain links TRBV11-2 with TRBJ2-6; D is undetermined. The sequencing sample was made of memory CD4+ T cells from PBMCs. The sample's subset: CD45RA-negative fraction. This TCR was sampled from a man aged 18 to 30 in good health. Some clones in this sample may be carry-over from other donors' samples. CDR3 nucleotide sequence: TGTGCCAGCAGCCCACCGGATAGGCTTGGCGGGGCCAACGTCCTGACTTTC. This sequence encodes CASSPPDRLGGANVLTF.